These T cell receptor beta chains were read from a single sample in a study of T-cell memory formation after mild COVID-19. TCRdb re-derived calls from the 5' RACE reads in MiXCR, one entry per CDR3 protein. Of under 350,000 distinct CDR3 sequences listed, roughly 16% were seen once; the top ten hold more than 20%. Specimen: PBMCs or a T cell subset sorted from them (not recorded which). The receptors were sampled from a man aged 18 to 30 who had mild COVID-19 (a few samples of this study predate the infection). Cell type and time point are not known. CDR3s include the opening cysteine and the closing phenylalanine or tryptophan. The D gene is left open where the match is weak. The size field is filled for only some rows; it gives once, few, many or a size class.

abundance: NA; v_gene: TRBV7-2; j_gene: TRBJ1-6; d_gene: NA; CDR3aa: CASSLAAGLNSPLHF; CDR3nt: TGTGCCAGCAGCTTAGCTGCAGGACTAAATTCACCCCTCCACTTT
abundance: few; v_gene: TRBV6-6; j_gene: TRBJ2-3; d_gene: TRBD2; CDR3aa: CASRHLTSGITDTQYF; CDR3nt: TGTGCCAGCCGACACCTGACTAGCGGTATCACAGATACGCAGTATTTT
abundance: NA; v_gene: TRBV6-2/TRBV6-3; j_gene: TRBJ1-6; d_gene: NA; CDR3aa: CASRGDSPLHF; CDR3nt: TGTGCCAGCCGAGGAGATTCACCCCTCCACTTT
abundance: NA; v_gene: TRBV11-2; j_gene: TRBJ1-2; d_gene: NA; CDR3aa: CASTDRWGDTYGYTF; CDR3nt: TGTGCCAGCACCGACCGGTGGGGGGACACCTATGGCTACACCTTC
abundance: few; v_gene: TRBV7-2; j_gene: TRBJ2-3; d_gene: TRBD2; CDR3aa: CASSPRQLAGNTDTQYF; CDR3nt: TGTGCCAGCAGTCCCCGGCAACTAGCGGGCAACACAGATACGCAGTATTTT
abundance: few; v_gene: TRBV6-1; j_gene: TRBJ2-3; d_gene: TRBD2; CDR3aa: CASSEQAGGSTDTQYF; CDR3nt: TGTGCCAGCAGTGAACAAGCGGGGGGGAGCACAGATACGCAGTATTTT
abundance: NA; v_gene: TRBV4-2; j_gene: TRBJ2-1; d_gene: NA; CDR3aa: CASSPSGLGSYNEQFF; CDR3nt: TGTGCCAGCAGCCCTTCGGGACTCGGCTCCTACAATGAGCAGTTCTTC
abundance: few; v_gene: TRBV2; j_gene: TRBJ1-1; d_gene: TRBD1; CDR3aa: CASGQASGTEAFF; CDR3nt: TGTGCCAGCGGACAGGCCTCGGGGACTGAAGCTTTCTTT
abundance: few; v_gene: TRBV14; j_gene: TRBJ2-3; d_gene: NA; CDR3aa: CASSQGIQGITDTQYF; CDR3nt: TGTGCCAGCAGCCAAGGTATCCAGGGCATTACAGATACGCAGTATTTT
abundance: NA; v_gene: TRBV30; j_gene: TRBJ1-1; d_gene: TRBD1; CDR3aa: CAWRTGGHVVEAFF; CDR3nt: TGTGCCTGGAGGACAGGGGGGCACGTCGTTGAAGCTTTCTTT
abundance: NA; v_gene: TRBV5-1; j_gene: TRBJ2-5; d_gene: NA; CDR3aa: CASSNAGAEETQYF; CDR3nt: TGCGCCAGCAGCAATGCAGGGGCCGAGGAGACCCAGTACTTC
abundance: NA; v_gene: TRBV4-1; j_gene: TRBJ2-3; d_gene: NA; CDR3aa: CASSQVGAGTDTQYF; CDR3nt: TGCGCCAGCAGCCAAGTCGGGGCGGGCACAGATACGCAGTATTTT
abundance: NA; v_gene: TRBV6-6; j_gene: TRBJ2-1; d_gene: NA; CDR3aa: CASSYSNQDSGFF; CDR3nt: TGTGCCAGCAGTTACTCGAACCAGGACTCGGGATTCTTC
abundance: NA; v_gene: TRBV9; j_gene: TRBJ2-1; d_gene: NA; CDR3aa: CASSVEALGKSYNEQFF; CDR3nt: TGTGCCAGCAGCGTAGAGGCTTTAGGGAAATCCTACAATGAGCAGTTCTTC
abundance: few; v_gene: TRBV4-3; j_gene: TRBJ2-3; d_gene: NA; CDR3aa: CASSPVSGLDTDTQYF; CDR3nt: TGCGCCAGCAGCCCCGTATCGGGGTTGGACACAGATACGCAGTATTTT
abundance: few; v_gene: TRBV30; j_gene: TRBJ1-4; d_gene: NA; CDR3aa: CAWSVHREKLFF; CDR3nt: TGTGCCTGGAGTGTACACCGGGAAAAACTGTTTTTT
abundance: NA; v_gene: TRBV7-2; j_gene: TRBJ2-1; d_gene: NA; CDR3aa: CASSFHAGGNEQFF; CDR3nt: TGTGCCAGCAGCTTTCACGCTGGGGGCAATGAGCAGTTCTTC
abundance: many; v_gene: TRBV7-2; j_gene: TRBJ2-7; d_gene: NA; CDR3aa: CASSFLSYEQYF; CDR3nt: TGTGCCAGCAGCTTCCTAAGCTACGAGCAGTACTTC
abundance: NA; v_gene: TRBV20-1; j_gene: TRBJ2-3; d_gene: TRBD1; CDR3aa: CSARKGGQGAKDTQYF; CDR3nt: TGCAGTGCTAGAAAGGGCGGACAGGGGGCGAAAGATACGCAGTATTTT
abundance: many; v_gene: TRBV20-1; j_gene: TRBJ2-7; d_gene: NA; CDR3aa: CSAPSLGSYEQYF; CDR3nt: TGCAGTGCCCCGTCCCTTGGCTCCTACGAGCAGTACTTC
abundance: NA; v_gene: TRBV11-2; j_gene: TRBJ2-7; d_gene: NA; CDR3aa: CASSPAAAADAPEQYF; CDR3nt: TGTGCCAGCAGCCCCGCCGCTGCGGCGGACGCTCCCGAGCAGTACTTC
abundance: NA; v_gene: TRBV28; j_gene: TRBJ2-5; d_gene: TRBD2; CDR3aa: CASSAPGGVWF; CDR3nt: TGTGCCAGCAGTGCCCCCGGGGGGGTCTGGTTC
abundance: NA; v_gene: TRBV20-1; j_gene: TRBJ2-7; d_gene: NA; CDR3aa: CSQGGEYEQYF; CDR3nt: TGCAGTCAGGGGGGGGAATACGAGCAGTACTTC
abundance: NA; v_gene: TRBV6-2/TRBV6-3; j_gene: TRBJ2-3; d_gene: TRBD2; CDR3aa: CASSRARSGGTTDTQYF; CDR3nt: TGTGCCAGCAGTAGGGCTAGGAGCGGGGGGACCACAGATACGCAGTATTTT
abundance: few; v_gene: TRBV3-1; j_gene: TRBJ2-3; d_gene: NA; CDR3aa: CASSQEVGGARTDTQYF; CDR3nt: TGTGCCAGCAGCCAAGAGGTCGGCGGGGCCCGCACAGATACGCAGTATTTT
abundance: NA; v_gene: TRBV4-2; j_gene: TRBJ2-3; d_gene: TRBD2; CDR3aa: CASSQKTSGGVDTQYF; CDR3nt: TGTGCCAGCAGCCAGAAGACTAGCGGGGGCGTAGATACGCAGTATTTT
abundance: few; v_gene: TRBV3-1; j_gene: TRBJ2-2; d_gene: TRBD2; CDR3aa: CASSQETSGVNGELFF; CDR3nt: TGTGCCAGCAGCCAAGAAACTAGCGGGGTGAACGGGGAGCTGTTTTTT
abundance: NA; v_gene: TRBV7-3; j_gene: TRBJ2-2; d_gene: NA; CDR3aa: CASSLTPVTNTGELFF; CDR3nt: TGTGCCAGCAGCTTAACACCCGTAACTAACACCGGGGAGCTGTTTTTT
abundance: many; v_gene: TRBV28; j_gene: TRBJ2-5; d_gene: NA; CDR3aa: CASSSPALQETQYF; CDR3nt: TGTGCCAGCAGTTCTCCGGCCTTACAAGAGACCCAGTACTTC
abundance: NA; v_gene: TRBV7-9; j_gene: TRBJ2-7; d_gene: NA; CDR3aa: CASNQSGEQYF; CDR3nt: TGTGCCAGCAACCAGAGCGGCGAGCAGTACTTC
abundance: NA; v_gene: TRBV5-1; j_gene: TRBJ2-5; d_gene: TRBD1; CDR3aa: CASSPGQGAETQYF; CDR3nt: TGCGCCAGCAGCCCCGGACAGGGGGCTGAGACCCAGTACTTC
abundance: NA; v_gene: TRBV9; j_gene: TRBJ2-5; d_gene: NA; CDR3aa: CASSAGGGLIGETQYF; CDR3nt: TGTGCCAGCAGCGCCGGAGGGGGCTTGATCGGAGAGACCCAGTACTTC
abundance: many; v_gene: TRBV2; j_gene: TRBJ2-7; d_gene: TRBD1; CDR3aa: CASSGFGRGRNEQYF; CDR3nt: TGTGCCAGCAGTGGGTTTGGCAGGGGGCGGAACGAGCAGTACTTC
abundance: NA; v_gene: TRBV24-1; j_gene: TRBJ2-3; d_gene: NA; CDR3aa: CATSGRTNTDTQYF; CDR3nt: TGTGCCACCAGTGGTAGGACTAACACAGATACGCAGTATTTT
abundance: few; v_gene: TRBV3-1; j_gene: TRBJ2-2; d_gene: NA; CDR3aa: CASSQFIAAGELFF; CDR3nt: TGTGCCAGCAGCCAATTCATAGCCGCCGGGGAGCTGTTTTTT